This T cell receptor (beta chain) was recorded in a study of patients and donors after allogeneic stem cell transplantation. This clonotype has a handful of counts. MiXCR, applied by TCRdb to the RT-PCR reads, yields one record per CDR3 protein. Among about 110,000 distinct CDR3 sequences listed, 35% were seen once. Trimming took off 6 bases at V and 2 bases at J, with 12 bases between the two ends. The CDR3 spans 13 residues. The germline V gene encodes CDR1 SQVTM and CDR2 ANQGSEA. Sequencing was carried out using blood, either unsorted or a sorted T cell fraction (not recorded which). The TCR comes from a human donor who was either an allogeneic HSCT recipient or a stem cell or donor lymphocyte infusion donor (not recorded which). It is not recorded whose cells these are; they may come from a transplant donor. The J gene is TRBJ2-3, the V gene TRBV29-1; D might be TRBD1 (6 bases). The CDR3 nucleotides read TGCAGCGTCAGGGGACCTTCCACAGATACGCAGTATTTT. It translates to CSVRGPSTDTQYF.